Listed below are T cell receptor beta chains from one sample, sequenced in a study of shared clonotypes between healthy human individuals. Sequenced by immunoSEQ multiplex PCR; TCRdb stores in-frame clones only, minus some. The profile covers over 400,000 clones, with approximately 81% appearing a single time and roughly 12% taken by the ten largest. The source material was PBMCs. These receptors all come from a middle-aged woman in good health. Some clones in this sample may be carry-over from other donors' samples. The CDR3 runs from the conserved cysteine through the conserved F or W. Fields, in order: clone size, V gene, J gene, D gene, CDR3 length, CDR3 DNA, CDR3 protein. D genes are given only for firm matches. Some rows have no size entry. The others give once, few or many, or a class for an expanded clone.

clone_size: NA
v_call: TRBV28
j_call: TRBJ2-1
d_call: TRBD1
cdr3_length: 15
cdr3_nt: TGTGCCAGCAGTCCGACAGGGGGCCCCTACAATGAGCAGTTCTTC
cdr3_aa: CASSPTGGPYNEQFF

clone_size: NA
v_call: TRBV2
j_call: TRBJ2-7
d_call: NA
cdr3_length: 14
cdr3_nt: TGTGCCAGCAGTGAAGCAATGGGTTCCTACGAGCAGTACTTC
cdr3_aa: CASSEAMGSYEQYF

clone_size: once
v_call: TRBV28
j_call: TRBJ2-7
d_call: NA
cdr3_length: 13
cdr3_nt: TGTGCCAGCAGTCGGGGTGGACCCTACGAGCAGTACTTC
cdr3_aa: CASSRGGPYEQYF

clone_size: NA
v_call: TRBV28
j_call: TRBJ1-4
d_call: NA
cdr3_length: 17
cdr3_nt: TGTGCCAGCAGTTTATGGGGGGTCGTGGGATTAAATGAAAAACTGTTTTTT
cdr3_aa: CASSLWGVVGLNEKLFF

clone_size: NA
v_call: TRBV7-9
j_call: TRBJ2-7
d_call: NA
cdr3_length: 16
cdr3_nt: TGTGCCAGCAGCCCCCTCGGGGGAGGGGGCTCCTACGAGCAGTACTTC
cdr3_aa: CASSPLGGGGSYEQYF

clone_size: NA
v_call: TRBV5-1
j_call: TRBJ2-7
d_call: TRBD2
cdr3_length: 15
cdr3_nt: TGCGCCAGCAGCATGACTAGCGGGACGTCCTACGAGCAGTACTTC
cdr3_aa: CASSMTSGTSYEQYF

clone_size: NA
v_call: TRBV6-1
j_call: TRBJ2-3
d_call: TRBD2
cdr3_length: 15
cdr3_nt: TGTGCCAGCAGTAACCTAGCGGGAGCCCCAGATACGCAGTATTTT
cdr3_aa: CASSNLAGAPDTQYF

clone_size: few
v_call: TRBV7-7
j_call: TRBJ2-1
d_call: NA
cdr3_length: 14
cdr3_nt: TGTGCCAGCAGCTTAGATGGGTCCTACAATGAGCAGTTCTTC
cdr3_aa: CASSLDGSYNEQFF

clone_size: few
v_call: TRBV13
j_call: TRBJ2-7
d_call: TRBD2
cdr3_length: 15
cdr3_nt: TGTGCCAGCAGCTTAGTACTAGCGGTGACCTACGAGCAGTACTTC
cdr3_aa: CASSLVLAVTYEQYF

clone_size: NA
v_call: TRBV9
j_call: TRBJ2-7
d_call: NA
cdr3_length: 15
cdr3_nt: TGTGCCAGCAGCGTAGGGGCCCTCCCCGGGGAAGAGCAGTACTTC
cdr3_aa: CASSVGALPGEEQYF

clone_size: once
v_call: TRBV28
j_call: TRBJ1-1
d_call: NA
cdr3_length: 14
cdr3_nt: TGTGCCAGCAGTATTTCTGGGGGCCTGGCTGAAGCTTTCTTT
cdr3_aa: CASSISGGLAEAFF

clone_size: NA
v_call: TRBV29-1
j_call: TRBJ2-1
d_call: NA
cdr3_length: 11
cdr3_nt: TGCAGCCTCTCTTCCTACAATGAGCAGTTCTTC
cdr3_aa: CSLSSYNEQFF

clone_size: NA
v_call: TRBV19
j_call: TRBJ1-1
d_call: NA
cdr3_length: 13
cdr3_nt: TGTGCCAGTAGTATGGGACTATACACTGAAGCTTTCTTT
cdr3_aa: CASSMGLYTEAFF

clone_size: NA
v_call: TRBV30
j_call: TRBJ1-5
d_call: TRBD1
cdr3_length: 17
cdr3_nt: TGTGCCTGGAGTGAATGGGGACAGGGGGCCTACGATCAGCCCCAGCATTTT
cdr3_aa: CAWSEWGQGAYDQPQHF

clone_size: NA
v_call: TRBV6-1
j_call: TRBJ1-1
d_call: NA
cdr3_length: 13
cdr3_nt: TGTGCCAGCAGTGCATCGATTAGTACTGAAGCTTTCTTT
cdr3_aa: CASSASISTEAFF

clone_size: NA
v_call: TRBV7-2
j_call: TRBJ2-1
d_call: TRBD2
cdr3_length: 16
cdr3_nt: TGTGCCAGCAGCTGGCTAGCGGGAGGAGGCTACAATGAGCAGTTCTTC
cdr3_aa: CASSWLAGGGYNEQFF

clone_size: NA
v_call: TRBV7-9
j_call: TRBJ2-7
d_call: TRBD1
cdr3_length: 13
cdr3_nt: TGTGCCAGCACCCCAACCGACAGGGACGAGCAGTACTTC
cdr3_aa: CASTPTDRDEQYF

clone_size: NA
v_call: TRBV15
j_call: TRBJ2-7
d_call: TRBD1
cdr3_length: 14
cdr3_nt: TGTGCCACCAGCAGATCCAGGACAGGGGCCGAGCAGTACTTC
cdr3_aa: CATSRSRTGAEQYF

clone_size: few
v_call: TRBV5-1
j_call: TRBJ1-1
d_call: TRBD1
cdr3_length: 18
cdr3_nt: TGCGCCAGCAGCTTGGAGGGCCGGACAGGAGGTATGAACACTGAAGCTTTCTTT
cdr3_aa: CASSLEGRTGGMNTEAFF

clone_size: NA
v_call: TRBV7-9
j_call: TRBJ2-5
d_call: NA
cdr3_length: 13
cdr3_nt: TGTGCCAGCAGCTTACAAGTCCAAGAGACCCAGTACTTC
cdr3_aa: CASSLQVQETQYF

clone_size: NA
v_call: TRBV20-1
j_call: TRBJ1-2
d_call: NA
cdr3_length: 11
cdr3_nt: TGCAGTGTGCAGGGCAACTATGGCTACACCTTC
cdr3_aa: CSVQGNYGYTF

clone_size: NA
v_call: TRBV7-9
j_call: TRBJ2-6
d_call: NA
cdr3_length: 17
cdr3_nt: TGTGCCAGCACATCACGGGACACCTCATTGGAGGCCAACGTCCTGACTTTC
cdr3_aa: CASTSRDTSLEANVLTF

clone_size: NA
v_call: TRBV7-3
j_call: TRBJ2-2
d_call: NA
cdr3_length: 14
cdr3_nt: TGTGCCAGCAGCTTAGCGGCGAACACCGGGGAGCTGTTTTTT
cdr3_aa: CASSLAANTGELFF

clone_size: NA
v_call: TRBV4-3
j_call: TRBJ1-4
d_call: NA
cdr3_length: 14
cdr3_nt: TGCGCCAGCAGCCAGGGCCCCAACGCGGAAAAACTGTTTTTT
cdr3_aa: CASSQGPNAEKLFF

clone_size: NA
v_call: TRBV14
j_call: TRBJ2-7
d_call: TRBD1
cdr3_length: 15
cdr3_nt: TGTGCCAGCAGCCACCCCTGGGACAGGGGTAACGAGCAGTACTTC
cdr3_aa: CASSHPWDRGNEQYF

clone_size: few
v_call: TRBV11-2
j_call: TRBJ1-2
d_call: TRBD1
cdr3_length: 16
cdr3_nt: TGTGCCAGCAGCTTAGACAGACAGGGGGCGCTGGGCGGCTACACCTTC
cdr3_aa: CASSLDRQGALGGYTF

clone_size: once
v_call: TRBV4-3
j_call: TRBJ1-2
d_call: TRBD1
cdr3_length: 15
cdr3_nt: TGCGCCAGCAGCCAACCCGGACAGGCGGGGGGCGGCTACACCTTC
cdr3_aa: CASSQPGQAGGGYTF

clone_size: NA
v_call: TRBV28
j_call: TRBJ2-2
d_call: NA
cdr3_length: 12
cdr3_nt: TGTGCCAGCAGTTTGAGCGCCGGGGAGCTGTTTTTT
cdr3_aa: CASSLSAGELFF

clone_size: few
v_call: TRBV5-1
j_call: TRBJ2-7
d_call: NA
cdr3_length: 16
cdr3_nt: TGCGCCAGCAGCTTGTCAGGTTCGGGGGCGGGCTACGAGCAGTACTTC
cdr3_aa: CASSLSGSGAGYEQYF

clone_size: NA
v_call: TRBV7-9
j_call: TRBJ2-1
d_call: TRBD2
cdr3_length: 16
cdr3_nt: TGTGCCAGCAGAACGACTAGCGGGAGGGCCGACAATGAGCAGTTCTTC
cdr3_aa: CASRTTSGRADNEQFF

clone_size: NA
v_call: TRBV12-5
j_call: TRBJ2-4
d_call: TRBD2
cdr3_length: 22
cdr3_nt: TGTGCTAGTGGTTTGCGACTAGCGGACCCTCACGGAACGCCCCTAGCCAAAAACATTCAGTACTTC
cdr3_aa: CASGLRLADPHGTPLAKNIQYF

clone_size: NA
v_call: TRBV19
j_call: TRBJ1-4
d_call: NA
cdr3_length: 15
cdr3_nt: TGTGCCAGTAGTACCCGACAGGCAACTAATGAAAAACTGTTTTTT
cdr3_aa: CASSTRQATNEKLFF

clone_size: many
v_call: TRBV7-2
j_call: TRBJ2-7
d_call: NA
cdr3_length: 16
cdr3_nt: TGTGCCAGCAGCCGCAGCGGCGGGACAGTCTCCTACGAGCAGTACTTC
cdr3_aa: CASSRSGGTVSYEQYF

clone_size: NA
v_call: TRBV15
j_call: TRBJ1-5
d_call: NA
cdr3_length: 14
cdr3_nt: TGTGCCACCAGCAGAGATCGAGGGGGGCAGCCCCAGCATTTT
cdr3_aa: CATSRDRGGQPQHF

clone_size: NA
v_call: TRBV6-6
j_call: TRBJ2-7
d_call: NA
cdr3_length: 15
cdr3_nt: TGTGCCAGCAGTGGTTTGGACGGGGCTGCCTACGAGCAGTACTTC
cdr3_aa: CASSGLDGAAYEQYF

clone_size: NA
v_call: TRBV29-1
j_call: TRBJ2-5
d_call: TRBD2
cdr3_length: 14
cdr3_nt: TGCAGCGCCGGGACTAGCGGGATTCAAGAAACCCAGTACTTC
cdr3_aa: CSAGTSGIQETQYF

clone_size: once
v_call: TRBV18
j_call: TRBJ2-5
d_call: NA
cdr3_length: 13
cdr3_nt: TGTGCCAGCTCACCACCGATTCGAGAGACCCAGTACTTC
cdr3_aa: CASSPPIRETQYF

clone_size: NA
v_call: TRBV5-1
j_call: TRBJ2-1
d_call: NA
cdr3_length: 14
cdr3_nt: TGCGCCAGCAGCCAGGAACAGGGATCCAATGAGCAGTTCTTC
cdr3_aa: CASSQEQGSNEQFF

clone_size: NA
v_call: TRBV18
j_call: TRBJ1-2
d_call: NA
cdr3_length: 12
cdr3_nt: TGTGCCAGCTCACCGGAGGAGGGTGGCTACACCTTC
cdr3_aa: CASSPEEGGYTF

clone_size: NA
v_call: TRBV21-1
j_call: TRBJ2-3
d_call: NA
cdr3_length: 17
cdr3_nt: TGTGCCAGCAGCAGGGACAGGGGGCACCCTCCCACAGATACGCAGTATTTT
cdr3_aa: CASSRDRGHPPTDTQYF

clone_size: NA
v_call: TRBV9
j_call: TRBJ2-5
d_call: TRBD2
cdr3_length: 14
cdr3_nt: TGTGCCAGCAGCGAAGCGGGAGGGGGAGAGACCCAGTACTTC
cdr3_aa: CASSEAGGGETQYF

clone_size: NA
v_call: TRBV6-1
j_call: TRBJ1-4
d_call: NA
cdr3_length: 15
cdr3_nt: TGTGCCAGCAGTGACGGACGGACCCCTAATGAAAAACTGTTTTTT
cdr3_aa: CASSDGRTPNEKLFF

clone_size: NA
v_call: TRBV7-9
j_call: TRBJ2-1
d_call: NA
cdr3_length: 15
cdr3_nt: TGTGCCAGCAGCTTAGATTCGGGGATCTACAATGAGCAGTTCTTC
cdr3_aa: CASSLDSGIYNEQFF

clone_size: many
v_call: TRBV7-9
j_call: TRBJ2-1
d_call: NA
cdr3_length: 16
cdr3_nt: TGTGCCAGCAGCGCATTTATTGCAGGCCCTCACAATGAGCAGTTCTTC
cdr3_aa: CASSAFIAGPHNEQFF

clone_size: NA
v_call: TRBV11-2
j_call: TRBJ2-1
d_call: TRBD1
cdr3_length: 14
cdr3_nt: TGTGCCAGCAGAAAGGACAGGGCCTACAATGAGCAGTTCTTC
cdr3_aa: CASRKDRAYNEQFF

clone_size: NA
v_call: TRBV2
j_call: TRBJ2-6
d_call: NA
cdr3_length: 15
cdr3_nt: TGTGCCAGCAGTGAAACGGCCGGAGGGGCCAACGTCCTGACTTTC
cdr3_aa: CASSETAGGANVLTF

clone_size: NA
v_call: TRBV10-2
j_call: TRBJ2-3
d_call: NA
cdr3_length: 15
cdr3_nt: TGCGCCAGCAGTGGCCGGCGGACTAGCACAGATACGCAGTATTTT
cdr3_aa: CASSGRRTSTDTQYF